This section outlines one T cell receptor beta chain sequence together with its context. The antigen remains undetermined. These data originate in a study of CD8+CD57+ T cells in acquired aplastic anemia. Study context: Quantities of DNA derived from sorted CD4+ and CD8+ cells averaged approximately 3 ug.

Whoever was chosen for sequencing had shown CD8+CD57+ cell expansion by flow cytometry. General study results and limits: Patients and controls had CD8+ Simpson's diversity values that were not significantly distinct.

TCR beta VDJ combinations and CDR3 sequences were profiled from genomic DNA. TCRdb used MiXCR to reprocess the reads, holding one entry per CDR3 protein. Among a few hundred thousand distinct CDR3 sequences listed, around 50% were seen once. Sequenced sample: sorted CD4+, CD8+, or CD8+CD57+ T cells (not recorded which) from PBMCs. This clonotype originated in a human donor with aplastic anemia.

The CDR3 bases are TGTGCCATCAGTGAGTCGCCGGGACGGAAAAATTCACCCCTCCACTTT. Translating gives CAISESPGRKNSPLHF. The chain links TRBV10-3 to TRBJ1-6; weak D call: TRBD1 (5 bases). V lost 0 bases to trimming and J lost 7 bases, with 13 bases between them. This CDR3 spans 16 amino acids. The germline V gene has CDR1 ENHRY and CDR2 SYGVKD.